These 18 T cell receptor beta chains originate from one sample sequenced in a study of blood T cell repertoires in COVID-19. The table came from immunoSEQ multiplex PCR; TCRdb's copy has only in-frame clones and leaves some out. The sample lists roughly 120,000 clones, more than 75% occurring once. Sample: peripheral blood. These TCRs come from a human donor in a cohort sampled during active COVID-19.

The chain joins TRBV7-9 to TRBJ2-1; 10 bases line up with TRBD2. Trimming removed 4 bases from V and 6 bases from J; junction bases left unmatched: 12. The germline V gene encodes CDR1 SEHNR and CDR2 FQNEAQ (reference sequence). This CDR3 is built from 17 residues. The CDR3 DNA sequence: TGTGCCAGCAGCTCGAGAGCGGGAGGGGCCAATGTCAATGAGCAGTTCTTC. Translation gives CASSSRAGGANVNEQFF.

The chain uses TRBV2 and TRBJ2-3; 7 bases align to TRBD2. This CDR3 spans 14 amino acids. Germline CDR1 reads SNHLY; CDR2 reads FYNNEI. Trimming at V came to 6 bases and at J to 1 base, leaving 4 bases not matched to a gene. The CDR3 DNA is TGTGCCAGCAGCGGGCTAGCGGGCACAGATACGCAGTATTTT. It translates to CASSGLAGTDTQYF.

In this sample, this clone turned up a few times. CDR3 protein: CASSTGSVKRELFF. The CDR3 nucleotides are TGTGCCAGCTCGACCGGGTCGGTGAAGCGGGAACTGTTTTTT. The chain has TRBV18 and TRBJ1-4; D gene uncertain. This CDR3 is built from 14 residues. The germline CDR1 and CDR2 sequences are KGHSH and LQKENI. Trimming shortened V by 6 bases and J by 12 bases, and 20 bases separated the two germline ends.

The chain has TRBV7-8 and TRBJ2-1, with 8 nucleotides matching TRBD1. The junction had 4 bases not matched to a gene; V was cut back by 7 bases and J by 8 bases. This CDR3 is 12 amino acids long. Germline V CDR1 and CDR2: SGHVS, FQNEAQ. The CDR3 DNA reads TGTGCCAGCAACCAGGGGGCCGATGAGCAGTTCTTC. It codes for CASNQGADEQFF.

The chain recombines TRBV19 with TRBJ2-7; 9 bases map to TRBD1. Germline CDR1 and CDR2: LNHDA and SQIVND (reference sequence). CDR3 size: 15 residues. Trimming took 2 bases from V and 7 from J; bases not matched to a gene: 9. The CDR3 spells CASSIIGTGLSEQYF. CDR3 nucleotide sequence: TGTGCCAGTAGTATAATCGGGACAGGGCTCTCGGAGCAGTACTTC.

The chain employs TRBV7-9 and TRBJ2-1; TRBD1 aligns across 11 bases. CDR1 SEHNR and CDR2 FQNEAQ come from the germline V gene (reference sequence). V was clipped by 6 bases and J by 7 bases; unmatched bases: 5. This CDR3 is built from 14 residues. CDR3 sequence (DNA): TGTGCCAGCAGGGTTGGGACAGGGGGAAATGAGCAGTTCTTC. Its translation is CASRVGTGGNEQFF.

A single count supports this clone. The CDR3 region is CASSLGDRAKTQYF. As DNA, the CDR3 is TGTGCCAGCAGTTTAGGTGATAGAGCAAAAACGCAGTATTTT. The V gene is TRBV28, the J gene TRBJ2-3; D not certain. The CDR3 has 14 residues. V shed 2 bases and J shed 9 bases, with 15 bases lying between them. Germline V gene data show CDR1 as MDHEN and CDR2 as SYDVKM.

The genes are TRBV9 and TRBJ1-2, with D uncertain. V was cut by 4 bases and J by 2 bases, with 18 bases left in between. This CDR3 is built from 16 residues. CDR1 and CDR2 from the germline V gene are SGDLS and YYNGEE. DNA for the CDR3: TGTGCCAGCAGCTTAACCGGAGCAGTTCTGAACTATGGCTACACCTTC. Translating gives CASSLTGAVLNYGYTF.

The chain couples TRBV4-3 to TRBJ2-7, with 8 nucleotides matching TRBD2. The germline V gene has CDR1 LGHNA and CDR2 YSLEER. The CDR3 runs 17 residues. V was clipped by 0 bases and J by 6 bases; unmatched bases: 13. The CDR3 region is CASSQDLGASGYSEQYF. CDR3 DNA: TGCGCCAGCAGCCAAGATCTCGGGGCTAGCGGGTATAGCGAGCAGTACTTC.

The gene calls are TRBV5-4 and TRBJ1-2; maybe TRBD1 (5 bases). Germline V gene lookup returns CDR1 SGHNT and CDR2 YYREEE (reference sequence). This CDR3 has 14 amino acids. Trimming cost V 4 bases and J 7 bases, with 17 bases left between them. This CDR3 is CASSGRSRGSGYTF. The CDR3 DNA sequence: TGTGCCAGCAGCGGCCGGTCTAGGGGATCTGGCTACACCTTC.

The V and J genes are TRBV7-3 and TRBJ2-7, with 7 positions matching TRBD2. Germline V lookup: CDR1 SGHTA, CDR2 FQGTGA. The CDR3 sequence is 13 residues long. V dropped 1 base and J dropped 3; count of bases not matched to a gene: 0. CDR3 nucleotide sequence: TGTGCCAGCAGCTTAATAGCGGGCTACGAGCAGTACTTC. The encoded protein is CASSLIAGYEQYF.

The chain is built from TRBV9 and TRBJ2-7; D is unclear. This CDR3 contains 18 residues. With 5 bases removed from V and 0 bases from J, the gap between germline ends came to 24 bases. CDR1 is SGDLS and CDR2 is YYNGEE in the germline V gene. The CDR3 reads CASRLVMEYHQCSYEQYF. The CDR3 DNA reads TGTGCCAGCAGATTAGTGATGGAGTATCATCAATGCTCCTACGAGCAGTACTTC.

This chain joins TRBV30 and TRBJ2-1; TRBD1 matches 9 bases. The V and J ends lost 2 bases and 8 bases, in that order; junction bases with no gene match: 4. CDR1 and CDR2 from the germline V gene are GTSNPN and SVGIG (reference sequence). The CDR3 sequence is 13 residues long. The CDR3 DNA reads TGTGCCTGGAGTCGGGGACAGGGCGATGAGCAGTTCTTC. This translates into CAWSRGQGDEQFF.

The chain links TRBV5-5 to TRBJ1-2, with TRBD1 identical over 7 bases. Trimming removed 1 base from V and 5 bases from J; junction bases left unmatched: 5. Germline assignment: CDR1 SGHKS and CDR2 YYEKEE (reference sequence). This CDR3 region has 14 residues. The CDR3 is CASSLTGEKYGYTF. The CDR3 bases are TGTGCCAGCAGCTTGACAGGGGAGAAGTATGGCTACACCTTC.

CDR3 in amino acids: CATQRTGGAGYEQYF. DNA for the CDR3: TGTGCCACCCAACGGACAGGGGGCGCGGGCTACGAGCAGTACTTC. The chain carries TRBV24-1 and TRBJ2-7; TRBD1 matches at 11 bases. CDR1 and CDR2 from the germline V gene are KGHDR and SFDVKD. This CDR3 contains 15 residues. With V trimmed by 9 bases and J by 3 bases, 9 bases remained unmatched.

The chain carries TRBV11-3 and TRBJ2-7; D is perhaps TRBD1 (6 bases). This CDR3 is built from 16 residues. Trimming removed 0 bases from V and 2 bases from J, with 14 bases in between. Germline CDR1 is SGHNT and CDR2 is YENEEA. CDR3: CASSLDGASGAYEQYF. DNA of the CDR3: TGTGCCAGCAGCTTAGATGGGGCTTCAGGGGCCTACGAGCAGTACTTC. Full variable domain (rest looked up from reference TRBV11-3 and TRBJ2-7): EAGVVQSPRYKIIEKKQPVAFWCNPISGHNTLYWYLQNLGQGPELLIRYENEEAVDDSQLPKDRFSAERLKGVDSTLKIQPAELGDSAVYLCASSLDGASGAYEQYFGPGTRLTVT.

The chain joins TRBV11-2 to TRBJ1-1; D is uncertain. The germline gives CDR1 SGHAT, CDR2 FQNNGV. Trimming pared 1 base from V and 1 base from J, leaving 4 bases between. This CDR3 is built from 13 residues. The CDR3 region is CASSLARNTEAFF. CDR3 DNA: TGTGCCAGCAGCTTAGCCCGGAACACTGAAGCTTTCTTT.

The chain employs TRBV6-5 and TRBJ2-7, with TRBD2 matching 10 bases. V lost 3 bases to trimming and J lost 7 bases; unmatched junction nucleotides: 12. CDR1 MNHEY and CDR2 SVGAGI come from the germline V gene. This CDR3 has 16 residues. Here the CDR3 DNA reads TGTGCCAGCAGTTATGCCCTTGCTAGCGGGAGTCATGAGCAGTACTTC. Translation gives CASSYALASGSHEQYF.